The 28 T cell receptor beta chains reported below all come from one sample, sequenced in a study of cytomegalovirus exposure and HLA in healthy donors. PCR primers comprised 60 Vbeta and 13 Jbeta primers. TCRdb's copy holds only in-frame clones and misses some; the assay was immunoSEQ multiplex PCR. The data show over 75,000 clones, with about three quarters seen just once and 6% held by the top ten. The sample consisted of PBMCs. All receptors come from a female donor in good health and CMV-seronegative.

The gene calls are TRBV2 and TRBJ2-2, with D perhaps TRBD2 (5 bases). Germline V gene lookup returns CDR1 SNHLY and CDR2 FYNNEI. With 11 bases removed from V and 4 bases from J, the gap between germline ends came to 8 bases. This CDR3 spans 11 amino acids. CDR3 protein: CACGSTGELFF. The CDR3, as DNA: TGTGCCTGCGGGTCCACCGGGGAGCTGTTTTTT.

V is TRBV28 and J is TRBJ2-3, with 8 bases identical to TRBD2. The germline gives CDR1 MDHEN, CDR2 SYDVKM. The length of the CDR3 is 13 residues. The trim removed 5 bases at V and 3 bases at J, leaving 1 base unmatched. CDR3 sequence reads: CASSSGSTDTQYF. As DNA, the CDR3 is TGTGCCAGCAGTAGCGGGAGTACAGATACGCAGTATTTT.

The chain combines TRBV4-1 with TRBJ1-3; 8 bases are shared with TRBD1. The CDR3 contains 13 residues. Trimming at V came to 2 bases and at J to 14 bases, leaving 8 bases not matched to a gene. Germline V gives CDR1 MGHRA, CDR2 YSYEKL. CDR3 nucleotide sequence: TGCGCCAGCAGCCAATCCCCCTTGGACAGGGTATATTTT. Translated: CASSQSPLDRVYF.

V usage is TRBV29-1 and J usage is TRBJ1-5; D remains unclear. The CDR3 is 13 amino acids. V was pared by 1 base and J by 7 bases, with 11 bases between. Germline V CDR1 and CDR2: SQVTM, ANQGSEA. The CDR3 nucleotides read TGCAGCGTTGAAGTCGGGGTTGGGCAGCCCCAGCATTTT. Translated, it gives CSVEVGVGQPQHF. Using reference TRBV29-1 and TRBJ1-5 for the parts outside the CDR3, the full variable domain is SAVISQKPSRDICQRGTSLTIQCQVDSQVTMMFWYRQQPGQSLTLIATANQGSEATYESGFVIDKFPISRPNLTFSTLTVSNMSPEDSSIYLCSVEVGVGQPQHFGDGTRLSIL.

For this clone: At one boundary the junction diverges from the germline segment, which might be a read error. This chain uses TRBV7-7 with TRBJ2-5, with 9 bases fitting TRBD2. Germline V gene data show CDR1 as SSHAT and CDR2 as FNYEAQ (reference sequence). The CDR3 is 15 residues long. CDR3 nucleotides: TGTGCTAGCAGCCAACTAGCGGGTGCTCAAGAGACCCAGTACTTC. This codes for CASSQLAGAQETQYF. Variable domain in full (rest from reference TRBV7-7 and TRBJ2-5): GAGVSQSPRYKVTKRGQDVTLRCDPISSHATLYWYQQALGQGPEFLTYFNYEAQPDKSGLPSDRFSAERPEGSISTLTIQRTEQRDSAMYRCASSQLAGAQETQYFGPGTRLLVL.

The CDR3 sequence: CASSPRTTQTHNEQFF. The CDR3, as DNA: TGTGCCAGCTCACCTAGGACTACCCAAACCCACAATGAGCAGTTCTTC. The chain combines TRBV18 with TRBJ2-1; possibly TRBD2 for D (6 bases). The germline gives CDR1 KGHSH, CDR2 LQKENI. The CDR3 contains 16 residues. The V end was cut by 3 bases, the J end by 5 bases, with 17 bases between.

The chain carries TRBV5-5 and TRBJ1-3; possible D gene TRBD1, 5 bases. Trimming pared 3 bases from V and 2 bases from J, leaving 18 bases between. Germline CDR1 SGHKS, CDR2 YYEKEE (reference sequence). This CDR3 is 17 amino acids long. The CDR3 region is CASSSRAGLVAGNTIYF. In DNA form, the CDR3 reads TGTGCCAGCAGCTCCCGCGCAGGGCTGGTAGCTGGAAACACCATATATTTT.

DNA for the CDR3: TGCAGCGCCCTAGGGCAGGGGGAAGGCTACACCTTC. This translates into CSALGQGEGYTF. The chain joins TRBV29-1 to TRBJ1-2; the match to TRBD1 covers 7 bases. Trimming cost V 7 bases and J 8 bases; bases outside gene matches: 10. The CDR3 has 12 amino acids. Germline V lookup: CDR1 SQVTM, CDR2 ANQGSEA. Supplemented by reference TRBV29-1 and TRBJ1-2, the full variable domain reads SAVISQKPSRDICQRGTSLTIQCQVDSQVTMMFWYRQQPGQSLTLIATANQGSEATYESGFVIDKFPISRPNLTFSTLTVSNMSPEDSSIYLCSALGQGEGYTFGSGTRLTVV.

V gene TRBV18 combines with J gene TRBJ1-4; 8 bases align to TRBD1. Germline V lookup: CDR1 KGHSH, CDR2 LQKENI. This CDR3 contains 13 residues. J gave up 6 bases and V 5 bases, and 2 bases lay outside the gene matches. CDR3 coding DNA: TGTGCCAGCTCAGGGGGACAGGATGAAAAACTGTTTTTT. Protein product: CASSGGQDEKLFF.

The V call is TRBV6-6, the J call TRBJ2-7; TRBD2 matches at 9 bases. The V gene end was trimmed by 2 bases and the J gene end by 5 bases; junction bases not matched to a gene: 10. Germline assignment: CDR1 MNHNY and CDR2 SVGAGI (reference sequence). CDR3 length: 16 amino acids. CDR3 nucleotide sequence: TGTGCCAGCAGTTACATGAGCGGAATAGCGGGGGACGAGCAGTACTTC. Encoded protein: CASSYMSGIAGDEQYF.

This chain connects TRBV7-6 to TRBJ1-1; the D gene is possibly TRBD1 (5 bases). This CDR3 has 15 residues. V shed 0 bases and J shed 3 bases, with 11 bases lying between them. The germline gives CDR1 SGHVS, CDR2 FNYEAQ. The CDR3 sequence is CASSLAGRGYTEAFF. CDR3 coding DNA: TGTGCCAGCAGCTTAGCCGGTCGGGGGTACACTGAAGCTTTCTTT.

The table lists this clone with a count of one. The CDR3: CASSPGQGGSGANVLTF. The CDR3 coding sequence is TGTGCCAGCTCACCTGGGCAGGGAGGCTCTGGGGCCAACGTCCTGACTTTC. The chain recombines TRBV18 with TRBJ2-6, with a tentative D call TRBD2 (6 bases). This CDR3 has 17 amino acids. The V end was cut by 3 bases, the J end by 0 bases, with 12 bases between. From germline, CDR1 is KGHSH and CDR2 LQKENI.

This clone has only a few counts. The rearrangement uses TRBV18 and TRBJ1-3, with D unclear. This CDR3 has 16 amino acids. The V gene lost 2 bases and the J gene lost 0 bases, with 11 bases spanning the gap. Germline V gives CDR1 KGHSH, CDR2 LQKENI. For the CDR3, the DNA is TGTGCCAGCTCACCAAACCCCGCAGTCTCTGGAAACACCATATATTTT. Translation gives CASSPNPAVSGNTIYF.

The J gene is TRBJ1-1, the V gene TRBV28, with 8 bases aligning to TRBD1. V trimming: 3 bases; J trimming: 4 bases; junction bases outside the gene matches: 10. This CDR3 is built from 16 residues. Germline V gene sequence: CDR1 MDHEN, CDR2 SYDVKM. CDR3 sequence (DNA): TGTGCCAGCAGTTTCAATCAGGGACAGGCGAGCACTGAAGCTTTCTTT. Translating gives CASSFNQGQASTEAFF.

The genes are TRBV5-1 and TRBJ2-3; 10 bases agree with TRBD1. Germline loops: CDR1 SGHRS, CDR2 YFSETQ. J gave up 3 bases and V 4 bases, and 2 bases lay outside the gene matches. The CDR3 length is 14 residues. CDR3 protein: CASSGTGVTDTQYF. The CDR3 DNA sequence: TGCGCCAGCAGCGGGACAGGGGTAACAGATACGCAGTATTTT. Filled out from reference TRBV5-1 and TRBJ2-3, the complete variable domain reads KAGVTQTPRYLIKTRGQQVTLSCSPISGHRSVSWYQQTPGQGLQFLFEYFSETQRNKGNFPGRFSGRQFSNSRSEMNVSTLELGDSALYLCASSGTGVTDTQYFGPGTRLTVL.

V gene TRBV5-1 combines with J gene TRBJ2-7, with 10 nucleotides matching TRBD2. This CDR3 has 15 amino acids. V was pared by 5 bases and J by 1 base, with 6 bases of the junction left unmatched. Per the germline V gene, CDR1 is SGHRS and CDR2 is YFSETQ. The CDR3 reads CASSSASGGSYEQYF. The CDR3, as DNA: TGCGCCAGCAGTTCGGCTAGCGGGGGATCCTACGAGCAGTACTTC.

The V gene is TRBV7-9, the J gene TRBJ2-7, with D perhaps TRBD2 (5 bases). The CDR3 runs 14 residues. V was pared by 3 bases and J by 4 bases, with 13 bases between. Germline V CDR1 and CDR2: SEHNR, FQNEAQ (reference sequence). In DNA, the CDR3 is TGTGCCAGCAGCTTTGGTGGCACGGGGTACGAGCAGTACTTC. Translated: CASSFGGTGYEQYF.

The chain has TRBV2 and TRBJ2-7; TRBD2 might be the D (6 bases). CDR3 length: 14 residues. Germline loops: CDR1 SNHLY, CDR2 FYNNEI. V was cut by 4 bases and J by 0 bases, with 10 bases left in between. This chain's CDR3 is CASSVGLASYEQYF. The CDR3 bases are TGTGCCAGCAGTGTGGGACTGGCCTCCTACGAGCAGTACTTC.

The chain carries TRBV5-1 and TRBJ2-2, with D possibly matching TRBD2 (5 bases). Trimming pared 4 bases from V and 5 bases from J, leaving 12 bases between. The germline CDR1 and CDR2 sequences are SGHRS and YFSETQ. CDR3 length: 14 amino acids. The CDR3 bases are TGCGCCAGCAGCATCGGACGAGGGACCGGGGAGCTGTTTTTT. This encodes CASSIGRGTGELFF. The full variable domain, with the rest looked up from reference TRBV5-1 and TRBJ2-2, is KAGVTQTPRYLIKTRGQQVTLSCSPISGHRSVSWYQQTPGQGLQFLFEYFSETQRNKGNFPGRFSGRQFSNSRSEMNVSTLELGDSALYLCASSIGRGTGELFFGEGSRLTVL.

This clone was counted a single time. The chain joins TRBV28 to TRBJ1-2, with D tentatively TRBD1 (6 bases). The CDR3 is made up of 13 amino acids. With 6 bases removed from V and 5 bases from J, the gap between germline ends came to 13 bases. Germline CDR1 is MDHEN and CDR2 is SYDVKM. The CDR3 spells CASRTQGRYGYTF. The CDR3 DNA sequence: TGTGCCAGCAGGACACAGGGTCGGTATGGCTACACCTTC.

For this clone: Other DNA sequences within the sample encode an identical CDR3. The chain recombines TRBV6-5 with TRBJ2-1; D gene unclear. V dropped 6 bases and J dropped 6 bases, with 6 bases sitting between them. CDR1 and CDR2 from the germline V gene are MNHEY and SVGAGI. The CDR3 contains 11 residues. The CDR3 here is CASSYLNEQFF. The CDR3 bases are TGTGCCAGCAGCTACCTCAATGAGCAGTTCTTC.

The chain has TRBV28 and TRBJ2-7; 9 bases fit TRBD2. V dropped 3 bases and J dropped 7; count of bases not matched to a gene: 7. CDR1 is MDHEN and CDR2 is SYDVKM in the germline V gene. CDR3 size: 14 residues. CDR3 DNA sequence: TGTGCCAGCAGTTTGATAGCGGGAGCGGGGGAGCAGTACTTC. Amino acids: CASSLIAGAGEQYF. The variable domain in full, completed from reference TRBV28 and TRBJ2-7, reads DVKVTQSSRYLVKRTGEKVFLECVQDMDHENMFWYRQDPGLGLRLIYFSYDVKMKEKGDIPEGYSVSREKKERFSLILESASTNQTSMYLCASSLIAGAGEQYFGPGTRLTVT.

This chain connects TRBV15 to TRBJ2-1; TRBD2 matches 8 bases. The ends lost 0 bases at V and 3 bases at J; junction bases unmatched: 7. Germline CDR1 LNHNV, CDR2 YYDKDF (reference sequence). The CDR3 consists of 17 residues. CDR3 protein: CATSRDPRGGFYNEQFF. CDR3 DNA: TGTGCCACCAGCAGAGATCCGCGCGGGGGGTTCTACAATGAGCAGTTCTTC.

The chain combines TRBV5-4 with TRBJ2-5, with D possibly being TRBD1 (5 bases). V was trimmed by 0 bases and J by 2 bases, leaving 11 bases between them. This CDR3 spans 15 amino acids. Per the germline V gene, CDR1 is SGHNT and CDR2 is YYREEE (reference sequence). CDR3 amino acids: CASSLAVGPQETQYF. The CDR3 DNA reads TGTGCCAGCAGCTTGGCGGTGGGGCCTCAAGAGACCCAGTACTTC.

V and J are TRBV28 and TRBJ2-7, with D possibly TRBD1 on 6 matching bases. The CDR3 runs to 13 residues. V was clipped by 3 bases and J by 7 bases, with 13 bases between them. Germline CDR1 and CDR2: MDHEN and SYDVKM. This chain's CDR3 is CASSFWTVLEQYF. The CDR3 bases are TGTGCCAGCAGTTTTTGGACAGTACTAGAGCAGTACTTC.

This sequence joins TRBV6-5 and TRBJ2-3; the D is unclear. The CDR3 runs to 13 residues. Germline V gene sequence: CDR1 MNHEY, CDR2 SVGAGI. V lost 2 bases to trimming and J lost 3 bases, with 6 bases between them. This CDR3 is CASSYIVTDTQYF. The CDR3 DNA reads TGTGCCAGCAGTTACATAGTGACAGATACGCAGTATTTT.

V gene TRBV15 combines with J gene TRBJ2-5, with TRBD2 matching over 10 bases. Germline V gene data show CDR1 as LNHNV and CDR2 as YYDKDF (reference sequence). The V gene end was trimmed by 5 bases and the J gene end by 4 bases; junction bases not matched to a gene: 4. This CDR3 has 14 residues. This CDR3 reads CATSPSGSLETQYF. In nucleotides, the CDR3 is TGTGCCACCAGCCCTAGCGGGAGTCTAGAGACCCAGTACTTC.

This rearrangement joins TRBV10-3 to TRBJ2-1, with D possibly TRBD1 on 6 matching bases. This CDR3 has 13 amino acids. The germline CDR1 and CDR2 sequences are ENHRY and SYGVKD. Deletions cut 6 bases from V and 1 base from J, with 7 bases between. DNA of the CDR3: TGTGCCATCAGAGGGGGATCCTACAATGAGCAGTTCTTC. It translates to CAIRGGSYNEQFF.